This is a list of T cell receptor beta chains from one sample in a study of blood T cell repertoires in COVID-19. Repertoires were generated with immunoSEQ multiplex PCR, while TCRdb's copy carries only in-frame clones and drops some. The table shows 30,000 to 35,000 clones, with roughly four fifths occurring only once. The sequenced sample consisted of peripheral blood. These receptors came from a man older than 75 with active or convalescent COVID-19. Each CDR3 is given with its conserved first and last residue. Each record gives: CDR3 length, D gene, J gene, clone size, V gene, CDR3 protein, CDR3 DNA. A D gene is named only where the DNA matches it firmly. The size of a clone is reported for some rows only, either as once, few or many, or as a class for expanded clones.

cdr3_length: 13
d_call: NA
j_call: TRBJ2-6
clone_size: NA
v_call: TRBV7-9
cdr3_aa: CASPVSGANVLTF
cdr3_nt: TGTGCCAGCCCGGTATCTGGGGCCAACGTCCTGACTTTC

cdr3_length: 15
d_call: TRBD1
j_call: TRBJ2-1
clone_size: few
v_call: TRBV6-5
cdr3_aa: CASSLQQGVNDEQFF
cdr3_nt: TGTGCCAGCAGTCTCCAACAGGGGGTCAACGACGAGCAGTTCTTC

cdr3_length: 14
d_call: NA
j_call: TRBJ1-2
clone_size: NA
v_call: TRBV7-9
cdr3_aa: CASSQNAANYGYTF
cdr3_nt: TGTGCCAGCAGCCAAAATGCGGCTAACTATGGCTACACCTTC

cdr3_length: 15
d_call: NA
j_call: TRBJ1-1
clone_size: NA
v_call: TRBV7-8
cdr3_aa: CASSLGAGANTEAFF
cdr3_nt: TGTGCCAGCAGCTTAGGTGCGGGGGCAAACACTGAAGCTTTCTTT

cdr3_length: 14
d_call: TRBD2
j_call: TRBJ2-3
clone_size: NA
v_call: TRBV10-3
cdr3_aa: CAISGLAGGDTQYF
cdr3_nt: TGTGCCATCAGTGGACTAGCGGGAGGAGATACGCAGTATTTT

cdr3_length: 15
d_call: NA
j_call: TRBJ1-1
clone_size: NA
v_call: TRBV6-2/TRBV6-3
cdr3_aa: CASSGPGQPNTEAFF
cdr3_nt: TGTGCCAGCAGTGGACCAGGACAGCCGAACACTGAAGCTTTCTTT

cdr3_length: 14
d_call: NA
j_call: TRBJ2-7
clone_size: once
v_call: TRBV15
cdr3_aa: CATSRGGPLYEQYF
cdr3_nt: TGTGCCACCAGCAGAGGGGGGCCCCTCTACGAGCAGTACTTC

cdr3_length: 16
d_call: NA
j_call: TRBJ2-1
clone_size: NA
v_call: TRBV23-1
cdr3_aa: CASSQSRGPRGNEQFF
cdr3_nt: TGCGCCAGCAGTCAATCGCGAGGGCCTAGAGGGAATGAGCAGTTCTTC

cdr3_length: 13
d_call: NA
j_call: TRBJ1-1
clone_size: NA
v_call: TRBV12-3/TRBV12-4
cdr3_aa: CASSYRARTEAFF
cdr3_nt: TGTGCCAGCAGTTACAGGGCTCGGACTGAAGCTTTCTTT

cdr3_length: 17
d_call: TRBD1
j_call: TRBJ1-6
clone_size: NA
v_call: TRBV10-1
cdr3_aa: CASSAGQGAQYNSPLHF
cdr3_nt: TGCGCCAGCAGTGCGGGACAGGGGGCCCAATATAATTCACCCCTCCACTTT

cdr3_length: 13
d_call: NA
j_call: TRBJ2-3
clone_size: NA
v_call: TRBV3-1/TRBV3-2
cdr3_aa: CASSHRDTDTQYF
cdr3_nt: TGTGCCAGCAGCCATCGGGACACAGATACGCAGTATTTT

cdr3_length: 14
d_call: TRBD2
j_call: TRBJ2-7
clone_size: NA
v_call: TRBV6-5
cdr3_aa: CASWGGTNLYEQYF
cdr3_nt: TGTGCCAGCTGGGGAGGGACTAACCTCTACGAGCAGTACTTC

cdr3_length: 14
d_call: TRBD1
j_call: TRBJ1-1
clone_size: NA
v_call: TRBV27
cdr3_aa: CASSVGTGGTEAFF
cdr3_nt: TGTGCCAGCAGTGTCGGGACAGGGGGAACTGAAGCTTTCTTT

cdr3_length: 12
d_call: TRBD2
j_call: TRBJ2-2
clone_size: NA
v_call: TRBV7-9
cdr3_aa: CASTWGGGELFF
cdr3_nt: TGTGCCAGCACCTGGGGGGGCGGGGAGCTGTTTTTT

cdr3_length: 13
d_call: NA
j_call: TRBJ2-3
clone_size: few
v_call: TRBV24-1
cdr3_aa: CATSEGGTDTQYF
cdr3_nt: TGTGCCACCAGTGAAGGGGGCACAGATACGCAGTATTTT

cdr3_length: 15
d_call: NA
j_call: TRBJ2-1
clone_size: NA
v_call: TRBV11-2
cdr3_aa: CASSLTLLAENEQFF
cdr3_nt: TGTGCCAGCAGCTTAACGTTGTTAGCGGAGAATGAGCAGTTCTTC

cdr3_length: 14
d_call: NA
j_call: TRBJ2-7
clone_size: once
v_call: TRBV10-3
cdr3_aa: CAISGQDKSYEQYF
cdr3_nt: TGTGCCATCAGTGGCCAGGACAAAAGCTACGAGCAGTACTTC

cdr3_length: 15
d_call: TRBD2
j_call: TRBJ2-2
clone_size: NA
v_call: TRBV9
cdr3_aa: CASALAAGGYGELFF
cdr3_nt: TGTGCCAGCGCGCTCGCGGCGGGAGGGTACGGGGAGCTGTTTTTT

cdr3_length: 15
d_call: NA
j_call: TRBJ2-3
clone_size: NA
v_call: TRBV7-3
cdr3_aa: CASSLLGARTDTQYF
cdr3_nt: TGTGCCAGCAGCCTCCTTGGGGCCCGCACAGATACGCAGTATTTT

cdr3_length: 17
d_call: TRBD2
j_call: TRBJ2-3
clone_size: NA
v_call: TRBV7-9
cdr3_aa: CASRPGDSGPSTDTQYF
cdr3_nt: TGTGCCAGCCGACCCGGGGATAGCGGGCCTAGCACAGATACGCAGTATTTT

cdr3_length: 15
d_call: NA
j_call: TRBJ2-6
clone_size: NA
v_call: TRBV19
cdr3_aa: CASSDSLSGANVLTF
cdr3_nt: TGTGCCAGTAGTGACAGCCTCTCTGGGGCCAACGTCCTGACTTTC

cdr3_length: 14
d_call: NA
j_call: TRBJ1-5
clone_size: NA
v_call: TRBV24-1
cdr3_aa: CATRGAGRNQPQHF
cdr3_nt: TGTGCCACCAGAGGGGCAGGCAGAAATCAGCCCCAGCATTTT

cdr3_length: 16
d_call: TRBD1
j_call: TRBJ1-2
clone_size: NA
v_call: TRBV19
cdr3_aa: CASRQGTGRANYGYTF
cdr3_nt: TGTGCCAGTAGACAAGGGACAGGCAGGGCTAACTATGGCTACACCTTC

cdr3_length: 15
d_call: TRBD2
j_call: TRBJ2-3
clone_size: NA
v_call: TRBV2
cdr3_aa: CASKREALLTDTQYF
cdr3_nt: TGTGCCAGCAAGCGGGAGGCCCTTCTGACAGATACGCAGTATTTT

cdr3_length: 16
d_call: NA
j_call: TRBJ2-5
clone_size: few
v_call: TRBV19
cdr3_aa: CASSIAPASAQETQYF
cdr3_nt: TGTGCCAGTAGTATCGCCCCCGCTAGCGCGCAAGAGACCCAGTACTTC

cdr3_length: 15
d_call: NA
j_call: TRBJ2-3
clone_size: NA
v_call: TRBV2
cdr3_aa: CARGAAGEATGTQYF
cdr3_nt: TGTGCCAGGGGGGCTGCGGGAGAAGCGACGGGTACGCAGTATTTT